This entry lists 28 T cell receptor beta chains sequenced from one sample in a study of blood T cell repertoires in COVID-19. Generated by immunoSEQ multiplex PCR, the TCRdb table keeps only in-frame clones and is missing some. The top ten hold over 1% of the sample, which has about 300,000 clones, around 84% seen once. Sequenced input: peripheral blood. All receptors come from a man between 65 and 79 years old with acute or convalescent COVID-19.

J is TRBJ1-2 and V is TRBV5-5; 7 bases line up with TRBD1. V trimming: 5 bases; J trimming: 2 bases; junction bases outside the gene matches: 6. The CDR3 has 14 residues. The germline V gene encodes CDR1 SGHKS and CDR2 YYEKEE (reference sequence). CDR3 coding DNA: TGTGCCAGCAGTACAGGGGACGGGAACTATGGCTACACCTTC. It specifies CASSTGDGNYGYTF.

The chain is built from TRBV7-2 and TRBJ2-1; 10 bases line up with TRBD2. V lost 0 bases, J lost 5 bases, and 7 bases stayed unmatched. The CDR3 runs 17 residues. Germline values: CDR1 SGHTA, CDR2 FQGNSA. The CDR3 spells CASSLAGLLAGDNEQFF. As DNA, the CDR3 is TGTGCCAGCAGCTTAGCGGGCCTCCTAGCGGGGGACAATGAGCAGTTCTTC.

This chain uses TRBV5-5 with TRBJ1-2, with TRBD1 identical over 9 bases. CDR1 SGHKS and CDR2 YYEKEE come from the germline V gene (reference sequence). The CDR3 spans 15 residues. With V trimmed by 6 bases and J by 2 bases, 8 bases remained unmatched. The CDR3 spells CASKFSGTGNYGYTF. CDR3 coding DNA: TGTGCCAGCAAGTTCTCCGGGACAGGGAACTATGGCTACACCTTC.

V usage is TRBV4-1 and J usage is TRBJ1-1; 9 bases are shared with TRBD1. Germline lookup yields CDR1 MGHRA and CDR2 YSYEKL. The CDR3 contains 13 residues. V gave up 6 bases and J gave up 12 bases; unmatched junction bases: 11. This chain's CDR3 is CASSLTGGPGTFF. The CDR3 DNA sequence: TGCGCCAGCAGTCTAACAGGGGGCCCCGGAACTTTCTTT.

CDR3 sequence (DNA): TGTGCCAGCAGCGTCTCAACTAGCGGGAGCCGATACGAGCAGTACTTC. Translation: CASSVSTSGSRYEQYF. J is TRBJ2-7 and V is TRBV9, with TRBD2 matching 11 bases. The CDR3 sequence is 16 residues long. CDR1 and CDR2 from the germline V gene are SGDLS and YYNGEE. After removal of 2 bases from V and 4 bases from J, the junction contained 8 bases not matched to a gene.

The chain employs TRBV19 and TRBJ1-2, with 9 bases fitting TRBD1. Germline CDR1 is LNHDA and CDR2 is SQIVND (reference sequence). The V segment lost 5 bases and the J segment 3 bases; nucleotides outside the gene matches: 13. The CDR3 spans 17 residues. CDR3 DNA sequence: TGTGCCAGTAGTCCCAACTCAGGGGACAGGGATGACTATGGCTACACCTTC. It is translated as CASSPNSGDRDDYGYTF.

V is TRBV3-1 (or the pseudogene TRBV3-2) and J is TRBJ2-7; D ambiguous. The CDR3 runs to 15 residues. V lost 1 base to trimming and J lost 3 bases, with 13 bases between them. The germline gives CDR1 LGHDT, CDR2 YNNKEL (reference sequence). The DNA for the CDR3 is TGTGCCAGCAGCCAAGGGTCATGGCTGATCTACGAGCAGTACTTC. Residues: CASSQGSWLIYEQYF.

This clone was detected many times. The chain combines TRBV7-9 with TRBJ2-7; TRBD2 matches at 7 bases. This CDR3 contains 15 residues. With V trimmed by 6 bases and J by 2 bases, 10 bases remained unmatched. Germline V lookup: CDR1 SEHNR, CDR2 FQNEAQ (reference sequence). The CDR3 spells CASRPGGAGPYEQYF. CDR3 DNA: TGTGCCAGCAGACCTGGCGGAGCGGGACCCTACGAGCAGTACTTC.

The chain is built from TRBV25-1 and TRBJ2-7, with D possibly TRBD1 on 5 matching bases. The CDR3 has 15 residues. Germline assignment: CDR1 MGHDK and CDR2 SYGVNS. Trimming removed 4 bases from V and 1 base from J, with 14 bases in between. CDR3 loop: CASSVSGRESYEQYF. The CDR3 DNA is TGTGCCAGCAGTGTTTCGGGCAGGGAATCCTACGAGCAGTACTTC.

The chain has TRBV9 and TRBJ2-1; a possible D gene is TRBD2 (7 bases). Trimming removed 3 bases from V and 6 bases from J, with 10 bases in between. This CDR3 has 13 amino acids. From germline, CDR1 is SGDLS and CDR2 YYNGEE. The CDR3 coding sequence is TGTGCCAGCAGCGGCGGGGGCCCCAATGAGCAGTTCTTC. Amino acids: CASSGGGPNEQFF.

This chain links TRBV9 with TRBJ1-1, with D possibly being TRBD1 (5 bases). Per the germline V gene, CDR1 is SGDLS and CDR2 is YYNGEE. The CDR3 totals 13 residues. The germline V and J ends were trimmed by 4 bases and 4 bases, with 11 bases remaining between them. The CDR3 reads CASSPGGGTEAFF. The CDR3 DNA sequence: TGTGCCAGCAGCCCCGGGGGAGGCACTGAAGCTTTCTTT. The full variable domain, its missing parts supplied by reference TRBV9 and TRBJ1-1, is DSGVTQTPKHLITATGQRVTLRCSPRSGDLSVYWYQQSLDQGLQFLIQYYNGEERAKGNILERFSAQQFPDLHSELNLSSLELGDSALYFCASSPGGGTEAFFGQGTRLTVV.

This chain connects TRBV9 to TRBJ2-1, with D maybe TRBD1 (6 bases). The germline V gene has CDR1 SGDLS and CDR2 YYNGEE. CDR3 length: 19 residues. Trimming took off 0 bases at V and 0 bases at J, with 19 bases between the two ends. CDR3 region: CASSVAGTSTLSSYNEQFF. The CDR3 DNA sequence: TGTGCCAGCAGCGTAGCCGGGACAAGTACCCTGAGCTCCTACAATGAGCAGTTCTTC.

Written as DNA, the CDR3 is TGCGCCAGCAGCTTGGTGGTCAGGGATTCACCCCTCCACTTT. Protein: CASSLVVRDSPLHF. The chain is built from TRBV5-1 and TRBJ1-6; weak D call: TRBD1 (5 bases). Germline CDR1 reads SGHRS; CDR2 reads YFSETQ. The V and J ends lost 0 bases and 8 bases respectively, with 9 bases between them. CDR3 length equals 14 residues.

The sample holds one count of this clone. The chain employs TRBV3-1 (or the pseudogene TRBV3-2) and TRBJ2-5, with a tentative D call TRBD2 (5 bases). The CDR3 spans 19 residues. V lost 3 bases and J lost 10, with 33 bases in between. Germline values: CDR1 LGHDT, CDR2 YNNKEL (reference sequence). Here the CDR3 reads CASSQRRRFPGMNSFFQYF. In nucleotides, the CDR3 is TGTGCCAGCAGCCAGAGGCGACGTTTTCCCGGGATGAACAGTTTTTTCCAGTACTTC.

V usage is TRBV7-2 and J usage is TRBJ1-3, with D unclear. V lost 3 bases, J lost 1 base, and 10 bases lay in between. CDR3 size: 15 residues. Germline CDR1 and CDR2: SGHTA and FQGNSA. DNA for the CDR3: TGTGCCAGCAGCTTGCAGGTTTTTTCTGGAAACACCATATATTTT. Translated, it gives CASSLQVFSGNTIYF. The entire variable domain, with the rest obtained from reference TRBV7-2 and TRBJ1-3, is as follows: GAGVSQSPSNKVTEKGKDVELRCDPISGHTALYWYRQSLGQGLEFLIYFQGNSAPDKSGLPSDRFSAERTGGSVSTLTIQRTQQEDSAVYLCASSLQVFSGNTIYFGEGSWLTVV.

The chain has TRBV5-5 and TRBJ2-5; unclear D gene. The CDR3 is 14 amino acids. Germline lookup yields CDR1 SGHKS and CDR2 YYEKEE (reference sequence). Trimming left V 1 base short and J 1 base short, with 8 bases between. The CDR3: CASSLLSSQETQYF. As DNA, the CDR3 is TGTGCCAGCAGCTTGCTGAGCTCCCAAGAGACCCAGTACTTC.

CDR3 bases: TGTGCCAGCAGCGCCGGGACAGCTTCTCAAGAGACCCAGTACTTC. This translates into CASSAGTASQETQYF. This rearrangement joins TRBV9 to TRBJ2-5, with TRBD1 matching 7 bases. CDR1 is SGDLS, CDR2 YYNGEE, per germline. V was pared by 3 bases and J by 2 bases, with 7 bases of the junction left unmatched. This CDR3 is 15 amino acids long.

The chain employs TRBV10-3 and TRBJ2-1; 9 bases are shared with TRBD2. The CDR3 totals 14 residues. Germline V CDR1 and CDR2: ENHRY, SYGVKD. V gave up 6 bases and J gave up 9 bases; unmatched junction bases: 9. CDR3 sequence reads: CAIRNSGSGGEQFF. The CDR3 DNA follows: TGTGCCATCAGGAATAGCGGGAGCGGGGGTGAGCAGTTCTTC.

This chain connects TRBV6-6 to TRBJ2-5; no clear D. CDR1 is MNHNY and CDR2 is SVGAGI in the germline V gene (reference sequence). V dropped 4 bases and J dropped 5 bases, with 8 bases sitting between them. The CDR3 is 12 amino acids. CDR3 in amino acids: CASSLNEETQYF. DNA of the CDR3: TGTGCCAGCAGTTTAAATGAGGAGACCCAGTACTTC.

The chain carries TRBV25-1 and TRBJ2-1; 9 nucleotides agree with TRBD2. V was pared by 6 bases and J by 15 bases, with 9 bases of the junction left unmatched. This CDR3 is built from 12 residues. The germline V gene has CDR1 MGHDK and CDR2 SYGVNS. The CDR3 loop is CASRSPGLAGFF. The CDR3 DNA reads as TGTGCCAGCAGATCACCGGGACTAGCCGGGTTCTTC. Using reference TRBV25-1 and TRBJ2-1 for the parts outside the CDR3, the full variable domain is EADIYQTPRYLVIGTGKKITLECSQTMGHDKMYWYQQDPGMELHLIHYSYGVNSTEKGDLSSESTVSRIRTEHFPLTLESARPSHTSQYLCASRSPGLAGFFGPGTRLTVL.

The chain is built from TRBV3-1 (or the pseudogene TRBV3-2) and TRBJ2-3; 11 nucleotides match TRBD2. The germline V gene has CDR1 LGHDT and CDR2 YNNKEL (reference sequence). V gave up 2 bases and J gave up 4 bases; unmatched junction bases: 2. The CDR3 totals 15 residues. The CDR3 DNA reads TGTGCCAGCAGCCAAACTAGCGGGGGCCCAGATACGCAGTATTTT. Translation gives CASSQTSGGPDTQYF.

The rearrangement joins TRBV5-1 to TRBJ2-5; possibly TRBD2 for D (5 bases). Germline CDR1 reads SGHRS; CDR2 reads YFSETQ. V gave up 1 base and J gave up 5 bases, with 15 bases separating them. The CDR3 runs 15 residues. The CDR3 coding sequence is TGCGCCAGCAGCTTGAATGGCGGAGGTGGGGAGACCCAGTACTTC. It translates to CASSLNGGGGETQYF.

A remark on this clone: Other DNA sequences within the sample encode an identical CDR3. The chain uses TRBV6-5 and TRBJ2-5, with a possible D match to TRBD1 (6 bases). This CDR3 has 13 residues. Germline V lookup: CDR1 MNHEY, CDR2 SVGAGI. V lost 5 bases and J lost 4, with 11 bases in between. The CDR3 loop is CASSLLGGETQYF. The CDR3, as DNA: TGTGCCAGCAGTCTACTAGGGGGAGAGACCCAGTACTTC.

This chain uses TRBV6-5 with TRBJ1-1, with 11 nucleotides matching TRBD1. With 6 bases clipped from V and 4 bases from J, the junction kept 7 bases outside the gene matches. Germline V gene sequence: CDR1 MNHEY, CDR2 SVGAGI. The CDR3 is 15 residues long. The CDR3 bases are TGTGCCAGCAGCTTTGGGGGACAGGGGGGCACTGAAGCTTTCTTT. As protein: CASSFGGQGGTEAFF.

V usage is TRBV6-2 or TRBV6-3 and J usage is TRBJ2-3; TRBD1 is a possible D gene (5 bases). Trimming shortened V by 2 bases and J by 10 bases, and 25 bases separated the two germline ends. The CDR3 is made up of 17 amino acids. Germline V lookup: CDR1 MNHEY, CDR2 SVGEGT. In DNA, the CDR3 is TGTGCCAGCAGTTACATCAGAGTATCCGGAGCCAGGGTGGCGCAGTATTTT. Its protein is CASSYIRVSGARVAQYF.

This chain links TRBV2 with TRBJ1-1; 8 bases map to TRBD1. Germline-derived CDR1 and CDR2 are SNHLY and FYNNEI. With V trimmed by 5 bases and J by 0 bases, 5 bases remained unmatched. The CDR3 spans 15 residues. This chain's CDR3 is CASSLDRGLNTEAFF. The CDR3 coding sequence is TGTGCCAGCAGTTTAGACAGGGGCCTGAACACTGAAGCTTTCTTT.

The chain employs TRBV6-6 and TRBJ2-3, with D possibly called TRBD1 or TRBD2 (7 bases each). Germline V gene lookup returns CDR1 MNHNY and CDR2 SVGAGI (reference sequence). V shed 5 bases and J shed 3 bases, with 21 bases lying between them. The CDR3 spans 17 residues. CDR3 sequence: CASSLSGGGRSTDTQYF. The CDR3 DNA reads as TGTGCCAGCAGTCTATCAGGGGGGGGAAGGTCAACAGATACGCAGTATTTT.

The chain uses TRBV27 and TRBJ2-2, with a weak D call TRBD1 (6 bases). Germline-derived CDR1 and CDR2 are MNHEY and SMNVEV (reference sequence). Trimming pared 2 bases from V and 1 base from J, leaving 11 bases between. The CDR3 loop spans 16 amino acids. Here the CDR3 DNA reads TGTGCCAGCAGTTTAGTTTGGGGACAGAACACCGGGGAGCTGTTTTTT. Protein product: CASSLVWGQNTGELFF.